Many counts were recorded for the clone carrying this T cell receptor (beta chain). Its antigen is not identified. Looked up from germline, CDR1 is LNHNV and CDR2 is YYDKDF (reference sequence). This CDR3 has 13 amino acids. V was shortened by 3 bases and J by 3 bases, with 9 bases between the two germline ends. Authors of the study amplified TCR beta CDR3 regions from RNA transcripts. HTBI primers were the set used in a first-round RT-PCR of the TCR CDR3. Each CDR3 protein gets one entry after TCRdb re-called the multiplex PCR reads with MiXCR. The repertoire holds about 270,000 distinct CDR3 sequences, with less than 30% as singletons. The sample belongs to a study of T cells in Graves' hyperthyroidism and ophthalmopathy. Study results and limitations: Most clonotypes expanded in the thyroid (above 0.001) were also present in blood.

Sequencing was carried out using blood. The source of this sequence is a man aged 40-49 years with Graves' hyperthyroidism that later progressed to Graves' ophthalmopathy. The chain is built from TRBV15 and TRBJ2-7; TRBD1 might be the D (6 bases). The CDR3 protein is CATSSGQSYEQYF. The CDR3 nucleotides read TGTGCCACCAGCAGCGGACAGAGCTACGAGCAGTACTTC.